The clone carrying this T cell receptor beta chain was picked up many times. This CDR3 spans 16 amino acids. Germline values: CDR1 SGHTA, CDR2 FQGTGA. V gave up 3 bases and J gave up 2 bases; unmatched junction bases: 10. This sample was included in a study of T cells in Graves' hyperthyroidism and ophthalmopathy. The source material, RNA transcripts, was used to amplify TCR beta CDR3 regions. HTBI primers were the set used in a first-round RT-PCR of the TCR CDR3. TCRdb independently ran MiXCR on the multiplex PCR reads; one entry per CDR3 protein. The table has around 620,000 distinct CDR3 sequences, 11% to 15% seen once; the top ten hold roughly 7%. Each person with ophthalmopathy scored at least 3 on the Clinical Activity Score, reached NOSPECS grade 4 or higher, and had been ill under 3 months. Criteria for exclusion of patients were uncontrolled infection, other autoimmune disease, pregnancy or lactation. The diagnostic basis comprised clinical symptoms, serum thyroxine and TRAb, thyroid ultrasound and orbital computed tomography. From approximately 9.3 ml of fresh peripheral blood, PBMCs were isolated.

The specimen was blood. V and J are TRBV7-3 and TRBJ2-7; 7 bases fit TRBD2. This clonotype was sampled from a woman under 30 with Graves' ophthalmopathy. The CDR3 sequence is CASSFQGGEGPYEQYF. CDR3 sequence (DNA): TGTGCCAGCAGCTTCCAGGGTGGGGAGGGGCCCTACGAGCAGTACTTC.